The 17 T cell receptor beta chains presented below share a single source sample, sequenced in a study of technical replicates of blood from a few donors. Data came from immunoSEQ multiplex PCR; TCRdb stores just in-frame clones and leaves some out. The sample has 45,000 to 55,000 clones; roughly 94% are singletons. The sequencing input was T cells isolated from PBMCs. The receptors were gathered from a human donor in good health.

CDR3 bases: TGTGCCAGCTCACCCTCGGGAACATACGGTGGCTACACCTTC. It codes for CASSPSGTYGGYTF. The rearrangement links TRBV18 to TRBJ1-2; no clear D. V lost 3 bases, J lost 7 bases, and 15 bases lay in between. The CDR3 is 14 residues long. CDR1 and CDR2 (germline): KGHSH, LQKENI.

The chain has TRBV5-4 and TRBJ2-3; 7 bases match TRBD1. There are 18 residues in the CDR3. From germline, CDR1 is SGHNT and CDR2 YYREEE (reference sequence). V was pared by 2 bases and J by 8 bases, with 20 bases of the junction left unmatched. CDR3 DNA: TGTGCCAGCAGCTTAAAAGGGGGCTATATCTTTCGAAATGGTACGCAGTATTTT. This sequence encodes CASSLKGGYIFRNGTQYF.

This chain links TRBV11-3 with TRBJ1-1, with D hard to call. CDR3 length: 13 amino acids. V dropped 5 bases and J dropped 1 base, with 8 bases sitting between them. Per germline, CDR1 SGHNT and CDR2 YENEEA. The CDR3 coding sequence is TGTGCCAGCAGCACCCAGAAGAACACTGAAGCTTTCTTT. It specifies CASSTQKNTEAFF.

The genes are TRBV5-5 and TRBJ2-1; D unresolved. V was pared by 3 bases and J by 8 bases, with 15 bases between. CDR3 length: 14 amino acids. Germline V gene data show CDR1 as SGHKS and CDR2 as YYEKEE (reference sequence). The CDR3 spells CASSSVPGVDEQFF. The DNA of the CDR3 is TGTGCCAGCAGCTCGGTCCCCGGAGTGGATGAGCAGTTCTTC.

This chain connects TRBV18 to TRBJ1-6; no firm D call. CDR1 is KGHSH, CDR2 LQKENI, per germline. The CDR3 is made up of 17 amino acids. The germline V and J ends were trimmed by 2 bases and 5 bases, with 16 bases remaining between them. Here the CDR3 DNA reads TGTGCCAGCTCACCAAGGTTGGCACCCGGGAATAATTCACCCCTCCACTTT. This sequence encodes CASSPRLAPGNNSPLHF.

The chain has TRBV9 and TRBJ2-7; D remains unclear. V shed 0 bases and J shed 1 base, with 8 bases lying between them. This CDR3 region has 14 residues. Germline assignment: CDR1 SGDLS and CDR2 YYNGEE. The CDR3 nucleotides read TGTGCCAGCAGCGTAGTTCCGGGTTCCTACGAGCAGTACTTC. Translating it yields CASSVVPGSYEQYF.

This clone was observed once. This rearrangement joins TRBV5-1 to TRBJ2-1, with TRBD1 as a possible D gene (5 bases). The CDR3 consists of 13 residues. The germline V gene encodes CDR1 SGHRS and CDR2 YFSETQ. Between the trimmed V and J ends, which lost 6 bases and 9 bases, there was a span of 16 bases. CDR3 sequence: CASMLTRQSEQFF. The CDR3 DNA reads as TGCGCCAGCATGTTGACGCGACAGAGTGAGCAGTTCTTC.

Points on this clone: Other DNA sequences within the sample encode an identical CDR3. The chain joins TRBV5-1 to TRBJ2-1, with TRBD2 matching over 10 bases. Trimming removed 0 bases from V and 6 bases from J; junction bases left unmatched: 3. Germline CDR1 SGHRS, CDR2 YFSETQ. This CDR3 region has 15 residues. The CDR3 is CASSLDVAGGNEQFF. The CDR3 DNA reads TGCGCCAGCAGCTTGGATGTAGCGGGAGGCAATGAGCAGTTCTTC.

V gene TRBV28 combines with J gene TRBJ2-1; tentative D call: TRBD2 (5 bases). CDR1 MDHEN and CDR2 SYDVKM come from the germline V gene. V was shortened by 5 bases and J by 9 bases, with 11 bases between the two germline ends. The CDR3 extends over 12 amino acids. The CDR3 nucleotides are TGTGCCAGCAGTCCTCTTGCGGGTGAGCAGTTCTTC. This codes for CASSPLAGEQFF. The full variable domain, with the rest looked up from reference TRBV28 and TRBJ2-1, is DVKVTQSSRYLVKRTGEKVFLECVQDMDHENMFWYRQDPGLGLRLIYFSYDVKMKEKGDIPEGYSVSREKKERFSLILESASTNQTSMYLCASSPLAGEQFFGPGTRLTVL.

CDR3 sequence: CASTHTGTNTGELFF. The CDR3 DNA reads TGTGCCAGCACCCATACCGGGACTAACACCGGGGAGCTGTTTTTT. The chain links TRBV7-2 to TRBJ2-2; TRBD2 might be the D (6 bases). Trimming removed 7 bases from V and 2 bases from J, with 14 bases in between. CDR3 length: 15 amino acids. Germline V gives CDR1 SGHTA, CDR2 FQGNSA. The whole variable domain, remainder taken from reference TRBV7-2 and TRBJ2-2, is GAGVSQSPSNKVTEKGKDVELRCDPISGHTALYWYRQSLGQGLEFLIYFQGNSAPDKSGLPSDRFSAERTGGSVSTLTIQRTQQEDSAVYLCASTHTGTNTGELFFGEGSRLTVL.

The CDR3 protein is CAISIRGTGLRYEQYF. The CDR3 nucleotides are TGTGCCATCAGTATACGTGGGACAGGGCTTCGCTACGAGCAGTACTTC. This chain links TRBV10-3 with TRBJ2-7; 9 bases line up with TRBD1. The junction had 11 bases not matched to a gene; V was cut back by 5 bases and J by 3 bases. Germline CDR1 ENHRY, CDR2 SYGVKD. The CDR3 runs 16 residues.

CDR3 DNA sequence: TGTGCCAGCAGCCCAATGACTAGCGGGAGTTGGAAGACCCAGTACTTC. Amino acid sequence: CASSPMTSGSWKTQYF. The chain has TRBV28 and TRBJ2-5; 12 bases are shared with TRBD2. After removal of 6 bases from V and 6 bases from J, the junction contained 11 bases not matched to a gene. Germline V gene data show CDR1 as MDHEN and CDR2 as SYDVKM. The CDR3 runs 16 residues.

This clone has only one observation. The chain is built from TRBV9 and TRBJ2-1; 14 bases are a match to TRBD2. Per the germline V gene, CDR1 is SGDLS and CDR2 is YYNGEE. CDR3 length: 15 residues. Unmatched junction bases numbered 3, after V lost 3 bases and J lost 7 bases. The CDR3 sequence is CASSAGLAGENEQFF. CDR3 DNA sequence: TGTGCCAGCAGCGCGGGACTAGCGGGAGAGAATGAGCAGTTCTTC.

V usage is TRBV10-3 and J usage is TRBJ1-2; 9 bases are a match to TRBD1. CDR3 length equals 12 residues. V lost 6 bases and J lost 8; bases outside the gene matches: 4. Germline-derived CDR1 and CDR2 are ENHRY and SYGVKD. The CDR3 loop is CAIRGTGQGYTF. The CDR3 nucleotides read TGTGCCATCAGGGGGACAGGGCAAGGCTACACCTTC.

The chain recombines TRBV7-9 with TRBJ2-3; a weak D match, TRBD1 (6 bases). This CDR3 is 15 amino acids long. V lost 5 bases and J lost 0, with 12 bases in between. Germline CDR1 is SEHNR and CDR2 is FQNEAQ (reference sequence). The CDR3, as DNA: TGTGCCAGCAGCATTTACGGACAGAGCACAGATACGCAGTATTTT. Its protein is CASSIYGQSTDTQYF.

The genes are TRBV28 and TRBJ2-3; weak D call: TRBD2 (6 bases). The V end lost 6 bases, the J end lost 0 bases, and 13 bases lay between the germline ends. This CDR3 spans 15 amino acids. Germline V gene sequence: CDR1 MDHEN, CDR2 SYDVKM. CDR3 residues: CASSPWGESTDTQYF. CDR3 DNA: TGTGCCAGCAGCCCATGGGGGGAAAGCACAGATACGCAGTATTTT.

CDR3 sequence (DNA): TGCAGCGTTACCGGACAGGGGGCAACAGATACGCAGTATTTT. Translated, it gives CSVTGQGATDTQYF. The V call is TRBV29-1, the J call TRBJ2-3, with 11 bases that match TRBD1. The CDR3 length is 14 residues. CDR1 SQVTM and CDR2 ANQGSEA come from the germline V gene. The junction had 4 bases not matched to a gene; V was cut back by 5 bases and J by 3 bases.